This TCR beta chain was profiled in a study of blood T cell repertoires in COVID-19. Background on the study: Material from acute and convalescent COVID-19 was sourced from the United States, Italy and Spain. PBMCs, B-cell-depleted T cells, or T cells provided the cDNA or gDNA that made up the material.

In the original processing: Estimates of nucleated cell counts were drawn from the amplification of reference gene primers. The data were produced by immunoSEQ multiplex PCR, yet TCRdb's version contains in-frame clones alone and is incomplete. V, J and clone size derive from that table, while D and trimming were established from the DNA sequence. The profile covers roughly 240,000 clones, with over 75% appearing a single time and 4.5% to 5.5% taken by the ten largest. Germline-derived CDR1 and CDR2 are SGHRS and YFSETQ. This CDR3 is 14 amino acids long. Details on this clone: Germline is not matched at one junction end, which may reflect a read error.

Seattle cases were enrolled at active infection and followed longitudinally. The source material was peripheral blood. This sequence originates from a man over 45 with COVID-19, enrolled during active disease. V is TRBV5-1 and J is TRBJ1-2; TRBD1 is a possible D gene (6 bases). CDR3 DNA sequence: TGCGCCAGCAGATTGGAAGGGGGTAGGGGTGGCTACACCTTC. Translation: CASRLEGGRGGYTF.